This TCR beta chain was sequenced during a study of control samples from healthy donors and cancer patients. Only in-frame clones appear in the TCRdb table, and some are missing; sequencing was by immunoSEQ multiplex PCR. This sample has 100,000 or so clones, with approximately 80% found just once. The CDR3 sequence is 15 residues long. The V end was cut by 4 bases, the J end by 7 bases, with 19 bases between. Germline CDR1 reads MGHDK; CDR2 reads SYGVNS. The chain couples TRBV25-1 to TRBJ1-2; possibly TRBD1 for D (5 bases). The clonotype comes from a woman in her thirties in good health. Sequenced material: blood. CDR3 in DNA: TGTGCCAGCAGTGTGGGGGGAAGCGTGAGTGGTGGCTACACCTTC. It specifies CASSVGGSVSGGYTF.